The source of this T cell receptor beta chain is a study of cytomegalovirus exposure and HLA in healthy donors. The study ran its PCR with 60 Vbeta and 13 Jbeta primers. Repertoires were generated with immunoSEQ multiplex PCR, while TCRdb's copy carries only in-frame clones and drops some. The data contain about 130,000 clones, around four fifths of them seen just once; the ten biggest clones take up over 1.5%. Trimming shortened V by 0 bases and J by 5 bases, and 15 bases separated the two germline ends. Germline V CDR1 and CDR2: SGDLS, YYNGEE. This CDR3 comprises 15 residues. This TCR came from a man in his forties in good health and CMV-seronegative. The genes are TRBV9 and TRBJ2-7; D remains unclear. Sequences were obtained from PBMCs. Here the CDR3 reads CASSVESVRSDEQYF. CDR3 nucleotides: TGTGCCAGCAGCGTAGAATCGGTTCGGAGTGACGAGCAGTACTTC.